The 30 T cell receptor beta chains given below trace back to one sample, sequenced in a study of shared clonotypes between healthy human individuals. Profiled with immunoSEQ multiplex PCR; TCRdb holds only in-frame clones, not every one. The sample holds 2.3 million or so clones, 85% to 95% seen once. The specimen sequenced was naive CD4+ T cells from PBMCs. The subset is: CD45RA+ positively selected. The origin of the receptors is a man aged 18 to 35 in good health. Some clones in this sample may be carry-over from other donors' samples.

The rearrangement joins TRBV5-1 to TRBJ1-1; a possible D gene is TRBD1 (6 bases). The germline V gene has CDR1 SGHRS and CDR2 YFSETQ. Trimming stripped 4 bases from V and 3 bases from J, with 13 bases between. This CDR3 spans 14 amino acids. The CDR3 sequence: CASSTTGLDTEAFF. DNA for the CDR3: TGCGCCAGCAGCACCACAGGGTTGGACACTGAAGCTTTCTTT.

This chain uses TRBV4-2 with TRBJ2-4, with 10 bases identical to TRBD1. The V gene end was trimmed by 1 base and the J gene end by 7 bases; junction bases not matched to a gene: 4. Germline values: CDR1 LGHNA, CDR2 YNFKEQ. This CDR3 has 15 residues. CDR3 nucleotides: TGTGCCAGCAGCCAAGCCCGGGACAGGGGTAACATTCAGTACTTC. This sequence encodes CASSQARDRGNIQYF.

The V and J genes are TRBV11-2 and TRBJ1-4, with D uncertain. The CDR3 is 11 residues long. With 2 bases removed from V and 7 bases from J, the gap between germline ends came to 2 bases. Germline V gene sequence: CDR1 SGHAT, CDR2 FQNNGV. CDR3 nucleotides: TGTGCCAGCAGCTTAAGTGAAAAACTGTTTTTT. Its protein product is CASSLSEKLFF.

V and J are TRBV28 and TRBJ1-2, with D possibly being TRBD1 (5 bases). V was cut by 5 bases and J by 0 bases, with 13 bases left in between. CDR3 length: 15 amino acids. Germline CDR1 is MDHEN and CDR2 is SYDVKM. CDR3 region: CASSPSGTANYGYTF. CDR3 nucleotides: TGTGCCAGCAGTCCCTCCGGGACGGCTAACTATGGCTACACCTTC.

The V and J genes are TRBV5-4 and TRBJ2-1; D is ambiguous. V gave up 0 bases and J gave up 0 bases, with 7 bases separating them. This CDR3 is 15 amino acids long. CDR1 and CDR2 from the germline V gene are SGHNT and YYREEE (reference sequence). CDR3 coding DNA: TGTGCCAGCAGCTTGGGCGCGGACTCCTACAATGAGCAGTTCTTC. It encodes CASSLGADSYNEQFF.

The rearrangement joins TRBV7-3 to TRBJ2-2; D possibly matches TRBD1 or TRBD2 (6 bases each). Germline assignment: CDR1 SGHTA and CDR2 FQGTGA. Trimming took 5 bases from V and 2 from J, leaving 12 bases between them. This CDR3 is 15 amino acids long. CDR3 in DNA: TGTGCCAGCAGCCGGGACGGGGGCAACACCGGGGAGCTGTTTTTT. Amino acid sequence: CASSRDGGNTGELFF.

The genes are TRBV7-2 and TRBJ1-1; D is uncertain. The CDR3 sequence is 12 residues long. The V gene's germline CDR1 is SGHTA and CDR2 FQGNSA. With 3 bases removed from V and 5 bases from J, the gap between germline ends came to 7 bases. The CDR3 loop is CASSFLGTEAFF. The CDR3 bases are TGTGCCAGCAGCTTCCTAGGAACTGAAGCTTTCTTT. The variable domain in full, with the rest retrieved from reference TRBV7-2 and TRBJ1-1, is GAGVSQSPSNKVTEKGKDVELRCDPISGHTALYWYRQSLGQGLEFLIYFQGNSAPDKSGLPSDRFSAERTGGSVSTLTIQRTQQEDSAVYLCASSFLGTEAFFGQGTRLTVV.

Comments on this clone: One end of the junction is discordant with germline, which a read error may explain. The gene calls are TRBV2 and TRBJ2-6, with a tentative D call TRBD2 (5 bases). The CDR3 runs 15 residues. Germline V gene lookup returns CDR1 SNHLY and CDR2 FYNNEI. The CDR3 sequence: CASSEGGSEANVLTF. The CDR3 region has the DNA TGTGCCAGCAGTGAAGGAGGGTCTGAGGCCAACGTCCTGACTTTC. Based on the CDR3 plus reference TRBV2 and TRBJ2-6, the full variable domain is EPEVTQTPSHQVTQMGQEVILRCVPISNHLYFYWYRQILGQKVEFLVSFYNNEISEKSEIFDDQFSVERPDGSNFTLKIRSTKLEDSAMYFCASSEGGSEANVLTFGAGSRLTVL.

The V gene is TRBV6-6, the J gene TRBJ1-2; D is unclear. V gave up 6 bases and J gave up 2 bases, with 13 bases separating them. The CDR3 totals 14 residues. Looked up from germline, CDR1 is MNHNY and CDR2 is SVGAGI (reference sequence). The CDR3 nucleotides are TGTGCCAGCAGCGACGTCGGCGCCAACTATGGCTACACCTTC. Protein sequence: CASSDVGANYGYTF.

The chain joins TRBV28 to TRBJ1-2, with 7 bases fitting TRBD1. CDR1 and CDR2 from the germline V gene are MDHEN and SYDVKM. Trimming took 5 bases from V and 3 from J; bases not matched to a gene: 6. This CDR3 comprises 14 residues. The CDR3 region is CASSLGTAYYGYTF. DNA for the CDR3: TGTGCCAGCAGTCTCGGGACAGCCTACTATGGCTACACCTTC.

The V call is TRBV7-6, the J call TRBJ2-2, with 10 bases identical to TRBD2. The V gene end was trimmed by 4 bases and the J gene end by 5 bases; junction bases not matched to a gene: 4. Germline V gene data show CDR1 as SGHVS and CDR2 as FNYEAQ. The length of the CDR3 is 15 residues. In DNA, the CDR3 is TGTGCCAGCAGCTCTAGCGGGAGCCGTACCGGGGAGCTGTTTTTT. Protein sequence: CASSSSGSRTGELFF.

The rearrangement uses TRBV28 and TRBJ2-7; D may be TRBD1 or TRBD2 (5 bases each). With 5 bases removed from V and 3 bases from J, the gap between germline ends came to 14 bases. The germline CDR1 and CDR2 sequences are MDHEN and SYDVKM. The CDR3 is made up of 14 amino acids. The CDR3 DNA follows: TGTGCCAGCAGTCTAACCGGGGACCTCTACGAGCAGTACTTC. Translating it yields CASSLTGDLYEQYF.

This chain uses TRBV14 with TRBJ2-1, with D maybe TRBD2 (5 bases). This CDR3 has 15 residues. The germline V and J ends were trimmed by 4 bases and 1 base, with 11 bases remaining between them. CDR1 SGHDN and CDR2 FVKESK come from the germline V gene. CDR3 nucleotide sequence: TGTGCCAGCAGCCCCCAGCCGGGGTCCTACAATGAGCAGTTCTTC. Protein sequence: CASSPQPGSYNEQFF.

CDR3 sequence (DNA): TGTGCCAGTAGTATCGGGACTAGCGGGCCCACCGGGGAGCTGTTTTTT. Residues: CASSIGTSGPTGELFF. J is TRBJ2-2 and V is TRBV19; 12 positions agree with TRBD2. CDR1 and CDR2 (germline): LNHDA, SQIVND (reference sequence). Germline trimming cut 3 bases from V and 4 bases from J; bases unmatched to any gene: 3. The CDR3 is 16 amino acids.

The chain couples TRBV11-3 to TRBJ2-3; tentatively, D is TRBD2 (5 bases). V was cut by 5 bases and J by 4 bases, with 7 bases left in between. The V gene's germline CDR1 is SGHNT and CDR2 YENEEA. The CDR3 runs to 12 residues. The chain's CDR3 is CASSRESDTQYF. CDR3 sequence (DNA): TGTGCCAGCAGCCGGGAATCAGATACGCAGTATTTT.

The rearrangement uses TRBV6-5 and TRBJ2-1, with TRBD2 identical over 8 bases. V trimming: 7 bases; J trimming: 1 base; junction bases outside the gene matches: 6. CDR3 size: 15 residues. Germline V gene lookup returns CDR1 MNHEY and CDR2 SVGAGI. In DNA, the CDR3 is TGTGCCAGCAAGGGACTAGGTCAATCCTACAATGAGCAGTTCTTC. This gives the protein CASKGLGQSYNEQFF.

This clone appeared once. This chain links TRBV7-3 with TRBJ2-3, with 8 bases that match TRBD2. After removal of 5 bases from V and 0 bases from J, the junction contained 7 bases not matched to a gene. Per germline, CDR1 SGHTA and CDR2 FQGTGA. The CDR3 spans 16 residues. In DNA form, the CDR3 reads TGTGCCAGCAGCGCCGGGGGGGCCGGGAGCACAGATACGCAGTATTTT. Translating gives CASSAGGAGSTDTQYF.

This chain links TRBV5-6 with TRBJ1-1, with a possible D match to TRBD1 (5 bases). The CDR3 runs 14 residues. V lost 4 bases and J 1 base, leaving 11 bases between the germline ends. Germline values: CDR1 SGHDT, CDR2 YYEEEE. CDR3 sequence (DNA): TGTGCCAGCAGCGGAATCGGGGGGAACACTGAAGCTTTCTTT. Its translation is CASSGIGGNTEAFF.

This clone has a single count. CDR3 sequence: CSARRGLAGVSFF. The CDR3 DNA follows: TGCAGCGCCAGGCGAGGGCTAGCGGGAGTGTCGTTCTTC. The chain links TRBV29-1 to TRBJ2-1; 10 nucleotides match TRBD2. V dropped 7 bases and J dropped 15; count of bases not matched to a gene: 15. The CDR3 is made up of 13 amino acids. In germline, CDR1 is SQVTM, CDR2 ANQGSEA.

The rearrangement uses TRBV6-5 and TRBJ2-7; the match to TRBD2 covers 13 bases. Germline lookup yields CDR1 MNHEY and CDR2 SVGAGI. CDR3 length equals 15 residues. Trimming at V came to 8 bases and at J to 12 bases, leaving 16 bases not matched to a gene. This CDR3 reads CASGGRTSGRVQLYF. Here the CDR3 DNA reads TGTGCCAGCGGAGGTCGGACTAGCGGGAGAGTACAGCTGTACTTC.

The V call is TRBV28, the J call TRBJ1-2; D is possibly TRBD1 (5 bases). The CDR3 is 13 residues long. V was pared by 8 bases and J by 2 bases, with 12 bases between. Germline V gene sequence: CDR1 MDHEN, CDR2 SYDVKM. Written as DNA, the CDR3 is TGTGCCAGCGCGACGGGGCGGAACTATGGCTACACCTTC. This codes for CASATGRNYGYTF.

The chain is built from TRBV9 and TRBJ2-2; possible D gene TRBD2, 5 bases. The length of the CDR3 is 14 residues. V was pared by 4 bases and J by 3 bases, with 10 bases between. Germline assignment: CDR1 SGDLS and CDR2 YYNGEE. The CDR3 sequence is CASSPRTYTGELFF. The CDR3 DNA follows: TGTGCCAGCAGCCCACGGACTTACACCGGGGAGCTGTTTTTT.

The rearrangement uses TRBV7-3 and TRBJ1-1; tentative D call: TRBD1 (5 bases). This CDR3 spans 15 amino acids. V lost 1 base to trimming and J lost 4 bases, with 13 bases between them. The germline V gene encodes CDR1 SGHTA and CDR2 FQGTGA. In DNA form, the CDR3 reads TGTGCCAGCAGCTTAATGAACGGGGGAGTCACTGAAGCTTTCTTT. Translating gives CASSLMNGGVTEAFF.

Comment on this clone: The germline gene is not matched at one end of the junction; a read error may be the cause. This chain connects TRBV28 to TRBJ2-7, with D possibly being TRBD1 (5 bases). This CDR3 comprises 13 residues. Per germline, CDR1 MDHEN and CDR2 SYDVKM. The CDR3 reads CASSLRQLYGQYF. The CDR3 nucleotides read TGTGCCAGCAGTTTAAGACAGCTCTACGGGCAGTACTTC.

V is TRBV7-3 and J is TRBJ1-1; weak D call: TRBD1 (5 bases). Trimming took 2 bases from V and 5 from J, leaving 12 bases between them. The CDR3 runs to 14 residues. CDR1 SGHTA and CDR2 FQGTGA come from the germline V gene. The CDR3 region has the DNA TGTGCCAGCAGCTTATTGGGGGTGGGAACTGAAGCTTTCTTT. It yields the protein CASSLLGVGTEAFF.

The chain recombines TRBV9 with TRBJ2-3; no definite D call. The CDR3 has 15 residues. V was pared by 0 bases and J by 3 bases, with 11 bases between. The V gene's germline CDR1 is SGDLS and CDR2 YYNGEE. The CDR3 region has the DNA TGTGCCAGCAGCGTAGACCGGCTAGTAACAGATACGCAGTATTTT. Amino acids: CASSVDRLVTDTQYF.

The chain carries TRBV18 and TRBJ2-7; tentatively, D is TRBD1 (5 bases). The CDR3 is 12 amino acids. V lost 5 bases, J lost 5 bases, and 10 bases lay in between. Germline V gene lookup returns CDR1 KGHSH and CDR2 LQKENI. The DNA of the CDR3 is TGTGCCAGCTCAGAGACAGAGAACGAGCAGTACTTC. It specifies CASSETENEQYF.

The V gene is TRBV6-1, the J gene TRBJ2-2; 7 bases fit TRBD1. With 5 bases clipped from V and 3 bases from J, the junction kept 3 bases outside the gene matches. This CDR3 comprises 14 residues. Germline CDR1 is MNHNS and CDR2 is SASEGT. CDR3 amino acids: CASSTGVDTGELFF. Written as DNA, the CDR3 is TGTGCCAGCAGTACAGGGGTTGACACCGGGGAGCTGTTTTTT.

V gene TRBV5-1 combines with J gene TRBJ2-6, with D possibly matching TRBD1 (5 bases). The CDR3 length is 19 residues. The V end lost 1 base, the J end lost 0 bases, and 17 bases lay between the germline ends. The germline CDR1 and CDR2 sequences are SGHRS and YFSETQ. The CDR3: CASSLRTDTGFSGANVLTF. The DNA of the CDR3 is TGCGCCAGCAGCTTGCGTACGGACACCGGATTCTCTGGGGCCAACGTCCTGACTTTC.

The chain recombines TRBV29-1 with TRBJ2-5; 8 nucleotides align to TRBD1. The CDR3 consists of 15 residues. V lost 5 bases and J lost 5; bases outside the gene matches: 13. The germline gives CDR1 SQVTM, CDR2 ANQGSEA. The CDR3 spells CSVSWRDRITETQYF. In DNA, the CDR3 is TGCAGCGTTTCGTGGAGGGACAGGATTACGGAGACCCAGTACTTC.